This TCR beta chain was identified in a study of blood T cell repertoires in COVID-19. Per the original methods: It was from reference gene primer amplification that nucleated cell counts were estimated. Measured with immunoSEQ multiplex PCR; TCRdb has only the in-frame clones, and not every one. The V and J calls and clone size are taken from that table; D and trimming were inferred from the DNA. The sample gives about 44,000 clones, 75% to 90% of which show up once; 23% is in the top ten. Germline values: CDR1 LNHDA, CDR2 SQIVND (reference sequence). V lost 3 bases to trimming and J lost 5 bases, with 10 bases between them. The CDR3 runs to 13 residues.

Sequenced material: peripheral blood. The chain employs TRBV19 and TRBJ2-5, with D possibly being TRBD1 (5 bases). This TCR was sampled from a woman aged 80 or older in a cohort sampled during active or convalescent COVID-19. The CDR3: CASSMARAETQYF. The CDR3 DNA reads TGTGCCAGTAGTATGGCCAGGGCCGAGACCCAGTACTTC.